Below, 11 T cell receptor beta chains from the same sample are listed, as sequenced in a study of beta chain features in type 1 diabetes. The study's findings and limits: Shortening of TCRB CDR3s, moderate but significant, appeared in all four CD4+ subsets of Type 1 diabetes patients.

Their cognate antigens are unknown. Sequenced material consisted of expressed TCRB transcripts (all of the isolated RNA was reverse transcribed). Only in-frame clones appear in the TCRdb table, and some are missing; sequencing was by immunoSEQ multiplex PCR. Among 100,000 to 150,000 clones, around 9% were seen once, and the ten largest hold approximately 0.7%. What was sequenced was central memory CD4+ T cells from blood. These receptors originate from a man in his thirties or forties with type 1 diabetes.

The gene calls are TRBV6-6 and TRBJ1-5, with D possibly matching TRBD1 (6 bases). V was pared by 4 bases and J by 4 bases, with 8 bases between. This CDR3 has 13 residues. Germline-derived CDR1 and CDR2 are MNHNY and SVGAGI (reference sequence). The DNA for the CDR3 is TGTGCCAGCAGTTGGACAGAAAATCAGCCCCAGCATTTT. This translates into CASSWTENQPQHF.

The chain uses TRBV7-2 and TRBJ1-5; 7 positions agree with TRBD1. This CDR3 is built from 15 residues. The V gene's germline CDR1 is SGHTA and CDR2 FQGNSA. J lost 3 bases, V lost 5 bases, and 7 bases had no gene match. CDR3 in amino acids: CASSLQGRDNQPQHF. CDR3 DNA: TGTGCCAGCAGCCTACAGGGGAGAGACAATCAGCCCCAGCATTTT.

This clone was counted a few times. The sample contains more than one DNA sequence encoding this CDR3. CDR3 nucleotide sequence: TGTGCCAGCTCACTTGACAGGAACACTGAAGCTTTCTTT. Residues: CASSLDRNTEAFF. The genes are TRBV18 and TRBJ1-1; D might be TRBD1 (5 bases). V lost 4 bases to trimming and J lost 1 base, with 7 bases between them. Germline V gene lookup returns CDR1 KGHSH and CDR2 LQKENI. The CDR3 runs 13 residues.

The V and J genes are TRBV14 and TRBJ2-3; 7 nucleotides match TRBD1. Per the germline V gene, CDR1 is SGHDN and CDR2 is FVKESK. The V gene end was trimmed by 3 bases and the J gene end by 0 bases; junction bases not matched to a gene: 6. The CDR3 spans 16 residues. CDR3 sequence: CASSHRTGTSTDTQYF. The CDR3 coding sequence is TGTGCCAGCAGCCACCGGACAGGAACTAGCACAGATACGCAGTATTTT.

In this sample, this clone turned up a few times. The genes are TRBV11-2 and TRBJ2-3, with D tentatively TRBD2 (7 bases). Germline V lookup: CDR1 SGHAT, CDR2 FQNNGV. CDR3 length: 17 residues. Trimming shortened V by 0 bases and J by 5 bases, and 18 bases separated the two germline ends. The CDR3 DNA follows: TGTGCCAGCAGCTTAGATGGACAGCGGGGATTTGTAGATACGCAGTATTTT. It encodes CASSLDGQRGFVDTQYF.

The chain recombines TRBV5-4 with TRBJ2-7, with a possible D match to TRBD1 (6 bases). The ends were cut back, 4 bases at V and 3 bases at J, with 11 bases in the middle. Germline V gene data show CDR1 as SGHNT and CDR2 as YYREEE (reference sequence). There are 13 residues in the CDR3. For the CDR3, the DNA is TGTGCCAGCAGCCCTACAGGGTTCTACGAGCAGTACTTC. As protein: CASSPTGFYEQYF.

This clone was seen only a few times. V and J are TRBV4-2 and TRBJ1-4, with 7 bases fitting TRBD1. With 3 bases clipped from V and 3 bases from J, the junction kept 10 bases outside the gene matches. This CDR3 has 17 residues. CDR1 and CDR2 (germline): LGHNA, YNFKEQ. As DNA, the CDR3 is TGTGCCAGCAGCCAGCCTCGACAGGGCGGGTCTAATGAAAAACTGTTTTTT. Translating it yields CASSQPRQGGSNEKLFF.

This clone was counted a few times. V is TRBV30 and J is TRBJ2-1, with D tentatively TRBD1 (5 bases). Per the germline V gene, CDR1 is GTSNPN and CDR2 is SVGIG (reference sequence). Trimming removed 0 bases at V and 8 bases at J, with 11 bases between. CDR3 length equals 13 residues. In nucleotides, the CDR3 is TGTGCCTGGAGTGTGGCAGGGCGAGATGAGCAGTTCTTC. Encoded protein: CAWSVAGRDEQFF.

This clone was counted only a few times. This chain uses TRBV18 with TRBJ2-7; the D gene is possibly TRBD2 (6 bases). Trimming took off 1 base at V and 2 bases at J, with 6 bases between the two ends. There are 13 residues in the CDR3. Germline-derived CDR1 and CDR2 are KGHSH and LQKENI. This chain's CDR3 is CASSPLAAYEQYF. Here the CDR3 DNA reads TGTGCCAGCTCACCACTAGCGGCCTACGAGCAGTACTTC.

This sequence joins TRBV9 and TRBJ2-1; D may be TRBD2 (5 bases). Germline CDR1 and CDR2: SGDLS and YYNGEE. The CDR3 runs 17 residues. Trimming stripped 2 bases from V and 0 bases from J, with 15 bases between. The DNA for the CDR3 is TGTGCCAGCAGCGTGAGGGAGCGGAGAATCTCCTACAATGAGCAGTTCTTC. Protein sequence: CASSVRERRISYNEQFF.

This clone was observed a few times. The V call is TRBV9, the J call TRBJ1-2; D might be TRBD1 (5 bases). This CDR3 has 13 residues. Germline loops: CDR1 SGDLS, CDR2 YYNGEE. V shed 6 bases and J shed 8 bases, with 17 bases lying between them. The chain's CDR3 is CASTPGIDAGYTF. In DNA, the CDR3 is TGTGCCAGCACCCCAGGGATCGACGCAGGCTACACCTTC.